The present TCR beta chain was sequenced within a study of blood T cell repertoires in COVID-19. At the level of the study: Whether acute or convalescent, the COVID-19 samples came from the United States, Italy and Spain. T cells, B-cell-depleted T cells, or PBMCs provided the cDNA or gDNA that served as material.

The length of the CDR3 is 14 residues. Germline CDR1 KGHDR, CDR2 SFDVKD. V was trimmed by 9 bases and J by 7 bases, leaving 18 bases between them. In Cohort 3, a recovered donor had either two negative PCRs, clearance, or symptom resolution. In this sample, this clone turned up a few times. Method: immunoSEQ multiplex PCR; TCRdb's copy keeps in-frame clones and lacks some. The profile shows roughly 140,000 clones, over 70% of them singletons. Material: PBMCs or T cells enriched from blood (not recorded which). This sequence originates from a man aged 60 to 69 who had recovered from COVID-19. The chain links TRBV24-1 to TRBJ1-5; D uncertain. The CDR3 sequence: CATSDRNPGQPQHF. DNA for the CDR3: TGTGCCACCTCGGATCGGAACCCGGGGCAGCCCCAGCATTTT.